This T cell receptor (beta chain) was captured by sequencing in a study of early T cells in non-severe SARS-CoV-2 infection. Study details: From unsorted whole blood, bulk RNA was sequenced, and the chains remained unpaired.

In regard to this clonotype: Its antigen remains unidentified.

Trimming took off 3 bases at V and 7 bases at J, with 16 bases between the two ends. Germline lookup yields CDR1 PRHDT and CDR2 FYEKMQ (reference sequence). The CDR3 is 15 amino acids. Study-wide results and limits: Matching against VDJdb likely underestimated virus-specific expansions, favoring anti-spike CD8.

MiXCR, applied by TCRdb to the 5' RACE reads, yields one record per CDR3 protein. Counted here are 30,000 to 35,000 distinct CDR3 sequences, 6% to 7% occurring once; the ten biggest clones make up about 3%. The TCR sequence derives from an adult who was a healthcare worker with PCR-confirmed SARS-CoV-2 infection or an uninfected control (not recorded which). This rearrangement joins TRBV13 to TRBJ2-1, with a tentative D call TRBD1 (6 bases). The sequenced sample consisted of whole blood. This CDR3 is CASSFDRGQLNEQFF. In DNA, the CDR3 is TGTGCCAGCAGCTTCGACAGAGGACAGTTAAATGAGCAGTTCTTC.